The 21 T cell receptor beta chains below come from one sample, sequenced in a study of T cells in localized non-small cell lung cancer. The repertoire was sequenced with immunoSEQ multiplex PCR; TCRdb's copy has only in-frame clones and lacks some. Of roughly 24,000 clones in the sample, roughly nine tenths were seen once. Sequenced here: peripheral blood, sampled before any cancer treatment. These receptors originate from a man aged 35-69 years with stage I squamous cell lung carcinoma.

The V gene is TRBV5-5, the J gene TRBJ1-1, with no clear D. The V gene lost 0 bases and the J gene lost 1 base, with 7 bases spanning the gap. Germline CDR1 is SGHKS and CDR2 is YYEKEE (reference sequence). The CDR3 sequence is 14 residues long. CDR3 DNA sequence: TGTGCCAGCAGCTTGGGTCCGGCGAACACTGAAGCTTTCTTT. Translation gives CASSLGPANTEAFF.

This clone was detected a few times. V gene TRBV2 combines with J gene TRBJ1-2; D call uncertain. CDR3 length: 11 amino acids. Germline V gives CDR1 SNHLY, CDR2 FYNNEI. The V gene lost 5 bases and the J gene lost 8 bases, with 9 bases spanning the gap. The CDR3 loop is CASSWQRGYTF. The CDR3 DNA sequence: TGTGCCAGCAGTTGGCAAAGGGGCTACACCTTC. The full variable domain, its missing parts supplied by reference TRBV2 and TRBJ1-2, is EPEVTQTPSHQVTQMGQEVILRCVPISNHLYFYWYRQILGQKVEFLVSFYNNEISEKSEIFDDQFSVERPDGSNFTLKIRSTKLEDSAMYFCASSWQRGYTFGSGTRLTVV.

This chain connects TRBV13 to TRBJ1-2; no firm D call. The CDR3 contains 13 residues. V was clipped by 4 bases and J by 4 bases, with 10 bases between them. Germline loops: CDR1 PRHDT, CDR2 FYEKMQ (reference sequence). The CDR3 bases are TGTGCCAGCAGCTCTTGGGTCCTCTATGGCTACACCTTC. Amino acids: CASSSWVLYGYTF. Full variable domain (missing parts from reference TRBV13 and TRBJ1-2): AAGVIQSPRHLIKEKRETATLKCYPIPRHDTVYWYQQGPGQDPQFLISFYEKMQSDKGSIPDRFSAQQFSDYHSELNMSSLELGDSALYFCASSSWVLYGYTFGSGTRLTVV.

This CDR3 reads CASSFGTVDQPQHF. The CDR3 DNA follows: TGTGCCAGCAGCTTCGGGACGGTGGATCAGCCCCAGCATTTT. V usage is TRBV7-9 and J usage is TRBJ1-5; D is possibly TRBD1 (5 bases). This CDR3 has 14 amino acids. CDR1 SEHNR and CDR2 FQNEAQ come from the germline V gene (reference sequence). Trimming left V 3 bases short and J 5 bases short, with 11 bases between.

The chain employs TRBV6-6 and TRBJ2-5; D is ambiguous. V lost 6 bases to trimming and J lost 3 bases, with 11 bases between them. CDR1 and CDR2 from the germline V gene are MNHNY and SVGAGI (reference sequence). The CDR3 sequence is 13 residues long. Here the CDR3 reads CASSHDGEETQYF. DNA of the CDR3: TGTGCCAGCAGCCACGACGGAGAAGAGACCCAGTACTTC.

This clone has just one count. The chain combines TRBV2 with TRBJ2-3, with a tentative D call TRBD2 (6 bases). V dropped 6 bases and J dropped 2 bases, with 12 bases sitting between them. The CDR3 covers 14 residues. Germline values: CDR1 SNHLY, CDR2 FYNNEI. CDR3 sequence reads: CASRSRGTTDTQYF. The CDR3 region has the DNA TGTGCCAGCAGATCACGGGGGACCACAGATACGCAGTATTTT.

Written as DNA, the CDR3 is TGTGCCTGGAGGTGGGGGAGCGGGGGGGCCACCACAGATACGCAGTATTTT. It translates to CAWRWGSGGATTDTQYF. This chain connects TRBV30 to TRBJ2-3; the match to TRBD2 covers 10 bases. CDR3 length: 17 residues. V lost 3 bases and J lost 2; bases outside the gene matches: 11. Germline V CDR1 and CDR2: GTSNPN, SVGIG (reference sequence).

The V and J genes are TRBV4-2 and TRBJ1-6; no definite D call. Trimming shortened V by 4 bases and J by 7 bases, and 23 bases separated the two germline ends. The CDR3 length is 18 residues. Germline V gene lookup returns CDR1 LGHNA and CDR2 YNFKEQ. The CDR3 here is CASSLGNFTGRPNSPLHF. The CDR3 DNA sequence: TGTGCCAGCAGCCTAGGAAATTTCACCGGGAGACCGAATTCACCCCTCCACTTT.

This clone is categorized as large. This chain joins TRBV4-3 and TRBJ1-2; maybe TRBD1 (5 bases). Per the germline V gene, CDR1 is LGHNA and CDR2 is YSLEER. Trimming pared 4 bases from V and 8 bases from J, leaving 17 bases between. This CDR3 spans 14 amino acids. This CDR3 is CASSPLLGEGGYTF. The CDR3, as DNA: TGCGCCAGCAGCCCCCTCCTAGGGGAGGGGGGCTACACCTTC.

The chain couples TRBV7-6 to TRBJ1-1, with unresolved D. The germline gives CDR1 SGHVS, CDR2 FNYEAQ. Trimming stripped 5 bases from V and 3 bases from J, with 13 bases between. This CDR3 comprises 14 residues. CDR3 sequence: CASSPDRAYTEAFF. The CDR3 nucleotides are TGTGCCAGCAGCCCCGATCGGGCGTACACTGAAGCTTTCTTT.

The rearrangement uses TRBV7-2 and TRBJ1-3; a possible D gene is TRBD1 (6 bases). Germline CDR1 and CDR2: SGHTA and FQGNSA. V shed 5 bases and J shed 2 bases, with 13 bases lying between them. The CDR3 loop spans 15 amino acids. In DNA form, the CDR3 reads TGTGCCAGCAGCCCCCAGGGGAATACTGGAAACACCATATATTTT. Encoded protein: CASSPQGNTGNTIYF.

J is TRBJ2-2 and V is TRBV2; a weak D match, TRBD1 (6 bases). Germline V CDR1 and CDR2: SNHLY, FYNNEI. This CDR3 spans 18 amino acids. The V end lost 3 bases, the J end lost 7 bases, and 24 bases lay between the germline ends. CDR3 nucleotide sequence: TGTGCCAGCAGTGACCACAAAGAGGACAGCCTCCGGGGCGGGGAGCTGTTTTTT. The encoded protein is CASSDHKEDSLRGGELFF.

The chain recombines TRBV7-3 with TRBJ2-7, with D perhaps matching TRBD2 (5 bases). The CDR3 runs to 15 residues. The germline V gene has CDR1 SGHTA and CDR2 FQGTGA. Trimming stripped 3 bases from V and 2 bases from J, with 14 bases between. DNA for the CDR3: TGTGCCAGCAGCTTTCTAGGAGGTGGGGCCTACGAGCAGTACTTC. Encoded protein: CASSFLGGGAYEQYF.

The rearrangement uses TRBV7-8 and TRBJ2-7; maybe TRBD1 (5 bases). This CDR3 region has 13 residues. Germline lookup yields CDR1 SGHVS and CDR2 FQNEAQ. V was shortened by 1 base and J by 5 bases, with 9 bases between the two germline ends. The CDR3 coding sequence is TGTGCCAGCAGCTTAGGCCCAGGGAACGAGCAGTACTTC. Protein product: CASSLGPGNEQYF.

CDR3 sequence: CATRGTLEAFF. The CDR3 region has the DNA TGTGCCACCCGGGGAACTTTAGAAGCTTTCTTT. This chain connects TRBV6-6 to TRBJ1-1; D gene unclear. The CDR3 has 11 amino acids. With 10 bases removed from V and 8 bases from J, the gap between germline ends came to 14 bases. Germline V gene data show CDR1 as MNHNY and CDR2 as SVGAGI (reference sequence).

The chain links TRBV5-4 to TRBJ1-3; the D gene is possibly TRBD1 (5 bases). This CDR3 comprises 14 residues. CDR1 SGHNT and CDR2 YYREEE come from the germline V gene (reference sequence). V dropped 10 bases and J dropped 0 bases, with 14 bases sitting between them. The CDR3 nucleotides read TGTGCCTACTGGGCAGGGATCTCTGGAAACACCATATATTTT. Protein product: CAYWAGISGNTIYF.

V is TRBV4-1 and J is TRBJ2-2, with unresolved D. CDR1 and CDR2 from the germline V gene are MGHRA and YSYEKL. Trimming cost V 3 bases and J 0 bases, with 2 bases left between them. The CDR3 is 13 residues long. CDR3 sequence reads: CASSQPNTGELFF. CDR3 coding DNA: TGCGCCAGCAGCCAGCCGAACACCGGGGAGCTGTTTTTT.

This chain uses TRBV5-1 with TRBJ2-6; D is ambiguous. Germline CDR1 SGHRS, CDR2 YFSETQ. Trimming pared 0 bases from V and 0 bases from J, leaving 10 bases between. The CDR3 has 17 amino acids. CDR3 amino acids: CASSLGHSDSGANVLTF. The CDR3 DNA follows: TGCGCCAGCAGCTTGGGACACTCAGACTCTGGGGCCAACGTCCTGACTTTC.

The chain has TRBV11-2 and TRBJ2-7, with 9 bases matching TRBD1. V trimming: 5 bases; J trimming: 6 bases; junction bases outside the gene matches: 11. There are 15 residues in the CDR3. The germline gives CDR1 SGHAT, CDR2 FQNNGV. The CDR3 loop reads CASSIPTGGVREQYF. The CDR3 coding sequence is TGTGCCAGCAGCATTCCGACAGGGGGGGTCCGCGAGCAGTACTTC.

This rearrangement joins TRBV4-3 to TRBJ2-1; D might be TRBD2 (6 bases). Germline CDR1 and CDR2: LGHNA and YSLEER. The CDR3 consists of 17 residues. Trimming pared 0 bases from V and 8 bases from J, leaving 20 bases between. For the CDR3, the DNA is TGCGCCAGCAGCCAAGAGGCCTCGGGACTGATGGGGGATGAGCAGTTCTTC. As protein: CASSQEASGLMGDEQFF.

The chain couples TRBV28 to TRBJ2-5; no definite D call. V dropped 5 bases and J dropped 2 bases, with 9 bases sitting between them. Looked up from germline, CDR1 is MDHEN and CDR2 is SYDVKM. The CDR3 contains 13 residues. The chain's CDR3 is CASSVRRQETQYF. Here the CDR3 DNA reads TGTGCCAGCAGTGTAAGAAGACAAGAGACCCAGTACTTC.